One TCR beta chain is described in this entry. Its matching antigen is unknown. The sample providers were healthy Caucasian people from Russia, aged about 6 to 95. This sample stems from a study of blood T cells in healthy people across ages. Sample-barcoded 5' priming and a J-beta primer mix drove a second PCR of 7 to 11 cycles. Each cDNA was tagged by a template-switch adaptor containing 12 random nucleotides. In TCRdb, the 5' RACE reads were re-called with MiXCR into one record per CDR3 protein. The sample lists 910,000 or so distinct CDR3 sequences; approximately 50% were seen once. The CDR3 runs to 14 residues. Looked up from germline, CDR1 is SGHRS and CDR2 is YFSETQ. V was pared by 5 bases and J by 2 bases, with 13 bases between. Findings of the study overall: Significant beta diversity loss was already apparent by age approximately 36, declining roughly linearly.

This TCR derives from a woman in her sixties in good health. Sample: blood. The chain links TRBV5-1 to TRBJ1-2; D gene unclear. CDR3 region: CASRGYVGNYGYTF. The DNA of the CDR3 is TGCGCCAGCAGAGGCTATGTTGGAAACTATGGCTACACCTTC.